The 15 T cell receptor beta chains in this list originate from one sample, sequenced in a study of patients and donors after allogeneic stem cell transplantation. TCRdb analysed the RT-PCR reads with MiXCR anew, one entry per CDR3 protein. The sample lists around 240,000 distinct CDR3 sequences, less than 15% occurring once. Material: blood, either unsorted or a sorted T cell fraction (not recorded which). The origin of the receptors is a human donor who was either an allogeneic HSCT recipient or a stem cell or donor lymphocyte infusion donor (not recorded which). It is not recorded whose cells these are; they may come from a transplant donor.

Note on this clonotype: Compared with germline, one end of the junction differs, possibly owing to a read error. The chain links TRBV5-4 to TRBJ2-2; D is possibly TRBD1 or TRBD2 (6 bases each). The length of the CDR3 is 15 residues. Germline CDR1 SGHNT, CDR2 YYREEE (reference sequence). The CDR3 coding sequence is TGTGCCAGCGGCTTGGGGGGCAGGGGCACCGGGGAGCTGTTTTTT. Translated: CASGLGGRGTGELFF.

In DNA form, the CDR3 reads TGCGCCAGCAGCCACGAACCGGGACGTCGGATAGGTGGCTACACCTTC. This translates into CASSHEPGRRIGGYTF. The chain recombines TRBV4-1 with TRBJ1-2, with a weak D call TRBD1 (5 bases). From germline, CDR1 is MGHRA and CDR2 YSYEKL. V lost 3 bases to trimming and J lost 7 bases, with 21 bases between them. The CDR3 spans 16 residues.

The V call is TRBV20-1, the J call TRBJ2-7, with 7 bases identical to TRBD1. This CDR3 region has 15 residues. V gave up 5 bases and J gave up 5 bases; unmatched junction bases: 15. CDR1 DFQATT and CDR2 SNEGSKA come from the germline V gene (reference sequence). The CDR3 sequence is CSALPYDRERNEQYF. CDR3 DNA: TGCAGTGCTCTTCCTTATGACAGGGAAAGAAACGAGCAGTACTTC.

The chain joins TRBV7-9 to TRBJ1-3; D is undetermined. The germline V gene encodes CDR1 SEHNR and CDR2 FQNEAQ (reference sequence). This CDR3 contains 16 residues. V shed 1 base and J shed 0 bases, with 10 bases lying between them. CDR3 nucleotide sequence: TGTGCCAGCAGCTTAGATCCAGGAAGCTCTGGAAACACCATATATTTT. It translates to CASSLDPGSSGNTIYF. Filled out from reference TRBV7-9 and TRBJ1-3, the complete variable domain reads DTGVSQNPRHKITKRGQNVTFRCDPISEHNRLYWYRQTLGQGPEFLTYFQNEAQLEKSRLLSDRFSAERPKGSFSTLEIQRTEQGDSAMYLCASSLDPGSSGNTIYFGEGSWLTVV.

This chain uses TRBV9 with TRBJ2-3; D is perhaps TRBD2 (6 bases). The CDR3 has 15 residues. Germline values: CDR1 SGDLS, CDR2 YYNGEE. Trimming pared 0 bases from V and 5 bases from J, leaving 13 bases between. The CDR3 nucleotides are TGTGCCAGCAGCGTAGGAGGGGCCGGGGGAGATACGCAGTATTTT. It is translated as CASSVGGAGGDTQYF.

Many counts were recorded for this clonotype. This chain uses TRBV7-9 with TRBJ2-1, with D hard to call. V was clipped by 2 bases and J by 4 bases, with 12 bases between them. The V gene's germline CDR1 is SEHNR and CDR2 FQNEAQ (reference sequence). The CDR3 runs to 15 residues. The CDR3 DNA reads as TGTGCCAGCAGCTTACCGGGTTTCTTTTACAATGAGCAGTTCTTC. This gives the protein CASSLPGFFYNEQFF.

This clonotype has a count of ten or more. The rearrangement links TRBV12-3 or TRBV12-4 to TRBJ1-4; 8 nucleotides agree with TRBD1. Trimming cost V 4 bases and J 4 bases; bases outside gene matches: 8. The CDR3 is 16 amino acids. Here the CDR3 DNA reads TGTGCCAGCAGTTCTGGACAGGGAGGCTATAATGAAAAACTGTTTTTT. Translated: CASSSGQGGYNEKLFF.

This clonotype was counted at least ten times. This chain's CDR3 is CASSQGLAAITDTQYF. In DNA, the CDR3 is TGCGCCAGCAGCCAGGGACTAGCGGCGATCACAGATACGCAGTATTTT. This chain uses TRBV5-1 with TRBJ2-3, with TRBD2 matching 11 bases. The germline V gene has CDR1 SGHRS and CDR2 YFSETQ. The length of the CDR3 is 16 residues. With V trimmed by 4 bases and J by 2 bases, 6 bases remained unmatched.

V gene TRBV27 combines with J gene TRBJ2-3; 12 bases fit TRBD2. CDR3 length: 17 amino acids. V dropped 5 bases and J dropped 4; count of bases not matched to a gene: 10. The germline V gene has CDR1 MNHEY and CDR2 SMNVEV (reference sequence). The CDR3 protein is CASSALSSGRAADTQYF. The DNA for the CDR3 is TGTGCCAGCAGTGCACTGTCTAGCGGGAGGGCCGCAGATACGCAGTATTTT.

The V call is TRBV2, the J call TRBJ1-2, with D tentatively TRBD1 (5 bases). Germline V CDR1 and CDR2: SNHLY, FYNNEI. This CDR3 is 13 amino acids long. The V end was cut by 3 bases, the J end by 2 bases, with 7 bases between. As DNA, the CDR3 is TGTGCCAGCAGTGAGGCAGGGAACTATGGCTACACCTTC. It is translated as CASSEAGNYGYTF. Full variable domain (missing parts from reference TRBV2 and TRBJ1-2): EPEVTQTPSHQVTQMGQEVILRCVPISNHLYFYWYRQILGQKVEFLVSFYNNEISEKSEIFDDQFSVERPDGSNFTLKIRSTKLEDSAMYFCASSEAGNYGYTFGSGTRLTVV.

V and J are TRBV6-2 or TRBV6-3 and TRBJ2-2; 7 nucleotides align to TRBD2. This CDR3 has 18 amino acids. V gave up 0 bases and J gave up 2 bases; unmatched junction bases: 9. The germline V gene encodes CDR1 MNHEY and CDR2 SVGEGT. Here the CDR3 DNA reads TGTGCCAGCAGTTACTCGAAGCTCGGGAGGCGAAACACCGGGGAGCTGTTTTTT. It yields the protein CASSYSKLGRRNTGELFF.

The sample holds a few counts of this clonotype. The gene calls are TRBV6-1 and TRBJ2-3; D possibly corresponds to TRBD1 (5 bases). V lost 10 bases and J lost 3, with 14 bases in between. The CDR3 length is 13 residues. The germline V gene has CDR1 MNHNS and CDR2 SASEGT. CDR3 amino acids: CAIETPGTDTQYF. The CDR3 nucleotides are TGTGCCATCGAGACACCAGGGACAGATACGCAGTATTTT.

At least ten counts were recorded for this clonotype. The chain joins TRBV4-2 to TRBJ2-4, with TRBD1 identical over 8 bases. CDR3 length equals 16 residues. Trimming at V came to 2 bases and at J to 6 bases, leaving 9 bases not matched to a gene. From germline, CDR1 is LGHNA and CDR2 YNFKEQ. CDR3 protein: CASSQSLGQGRNIQYF. The CDR3 DNA is TGTGCCAGCAGCCAAAGCCTCGGACAGGGACGAAACATTCAGTACTTC.

This clonotype was seen ten or more times. The V gene is TRBV20-1, the J gene TRBJ1-3, with a possible D match to TRBD1 (6 bases). V was shortened by 4 bases and J by 3 bases, with 19 bases between the two germline ends. This CDR3 comprises 16 residues. Germline loops: CDR1 DFQATT, CDR2 SNEGSKA (reference sequence). This CDR3 is CSAIRGGALNGNTIYF. CDR3 bases: TGCAGTGCTATCCGCGGGGGGGCTCTCAATGGAAACACCATATATTTT.

This clonotype appeared a few times. This sequence joins TRBV6-1 and TRBJ2-5, with TRBD2 matching over 11 bases. CDR3 size: 14 residues. Unmatched junction bases numbered 7, after V lost 8 bases and J lost 5 bases. Germline CDR1 and CDR2: MNHNS and SASEGT. This CDR3 reads CASVGTSGWETQYF. For the CDR3, the DNA is TGTGCCAGCGTCGGGACTAGCGGATGGGAGACCCAGTACTTC.